These T cell receptor beta chains were read from a single sample in a study of cytomegalovirus exposure and HLA in healthy donors. Repertoires were generated with immunoSEQ multiplex PCR, while TCRdb's copy carries only in-frame clones and drops some. The sample yields some 100,000 clones, approximately 71% seen once. The sequencing input was PBMCs. All receptors derive from a woman in her seventies in good health and CMV-seropositive. Both conserved end residues are part of each CDR3. A D gene is named only where the DNA matches it firmly. The size entry is marked missing in some rows and otherwise reads once, few, many or a size class.

TRBJ1-4 | 12 | - | - | TRBV2 | TGTGCCAGCAGCTTCACTAATGAAAAACTGTTTTTT | CASSFTNEKLFF
TRBJ1-1 | 16 | - | - | TRBV5-1 | TGCGCCAGCAGCTTGGACCCCGTACAAATGAACACTGAAGCTTTCTTT | CASSLDPVQMNTEAFF
TRBJ1-1 | 12 | - | - | TRBV10-1 | TGCGCCAGCAGGGGAGGAGGGACTGAAGCTTTCTTT | CASRGGGTEAFF
TRBJ1-1 | 13 | - | - | TRBV10-1 | TGCGCCAGCAGTGAGGGGGGCAACACTGAAGCTTTCTTT | CASSEGGNTEAFF
TRBJ1-5 | 14 | - | - | TRBV18 | TGTGCCAGCTCACCCAACAGGAATAGTCAGCCCCAGCATTTT | CASSPNRNSQPQHF
TRBJ1-6 | 14 | TRBD1 | - | TRBV6-5 | TGTGCCAGCAGTTTAGACAGGGAACGATCACCCCTCCACTTT | CASSLDRERSPLHF
TRBJ2-5 | 15 | - | few | TRBV7-9 | TGTGCCAGCAGGTCAGCGGGCCAACGGAGAGAGACCCAGTACTTC | CASRSAGQRRETQYF
TRBJ1-2 | 15 | TRBD1 | once | TRBV6-5 | TGTGCCAGCAGTTACGTTGGACAGGGGGACTATGGCTACACCTTC | CASSYVGQGDYGYTF
TRBJ1-4 | 15 | TRBD1 | - | TRBV7-9 | TGTGCCAGCAGCTTAGCGCGTCAGGGGGGAGAAAAACTGTTTTTT | CASSLARQGGEKLFF
TRBJ1-4 | 15 | TRBD1 | few | TRBV30 | TGTGCCTGGAGTAGACTCCAGGGGGCGGGCGGAAAACTGTTTTTT | CAWSRLQGAGGKLFF
TRBJ2-7 | 15 | TRBD1 | - | TRBV27 | TGTGCCAGCAGTTTAATAGGACAGGGGTCGTGGGAGCAGTACTTC | CASSLIGQGSWEQYF
TRBJ2-2 | 19 | TRBD2 | - | TRBV7-9 | TGTGCCAGCAGCTTAGGGAGACTAGCGGGGGCCACGAACACCGGGGAGCTGTTTTTT | CASSLGRLAGATNTGELFF
TRBJ2-7 | 15 | TRBD2 | few | TRBV6-5 | TGTGCCAGCAGCCTTCTAGCGGGGGGTACCTACGAGCAGTACTTC | CASSLLAGGTYEQYF
TRBJ2-1 | 15 | - | - | TRBV30 | TGTGCCTGGAGTGACTTACTCCTCTCCTACAATGAGCAGTTCTTC | CAWSDLLLSYNEQFF
TRBJ1-1 | 14 | - | - | TRBV7-2 | TGTGCCAGCAGCTTAAGGCCCCAGGGAACTGAAGCTTTCTTT | CASSLRPQGTEAFF
TRBJ2-5 | 12 | - | - | TRBV29-1 | TGCAGCGTTGACGAACTGGTAGAGACCCAGTACTTC | CSVDELVETQYF
TRBJ1-1 | 14 | TRBD1 | - | TRBV19 | TGTGCCAGTACCGGGGGACAGACAACTCTTGAAGCTTTCTTT | CASTGGQTTLEAFF
TRBJ2-1 | 17 | TRBD2 | - | TRBV5-1 | TGCGCCAGCAGCTTGTTTGTCGGGGGGAGCTCCTACAATGAGCAGTTCTTC | CASSLFVGGSSYNEQFF
TRBJ1-1 | 12 | - | - | TRBV18 | TGTGCCAGCTCACCATCACAGAGTGAAGCTTTCTTT | CASSPSQSEAFF
TRBJ1-2 | 15 | - | - | TRBV19 | TGTGCCAGTAAAGGACCTGGGGGGACCCTCTATGGCTACACCTTC | CASKGPGGTLYGYTF
TRBJ1-1 | 15 | - | - | TRBV11-1 | TGTGCCAGCAGCTTGGAGCGTGGACAGAACACTGAAGCTTTCTTT | CASSLERGQNTEAFF
TRBJ2-3 | 16 | - | - | TRBV9 | TGTGCCAGCAGCTCTAGCCGGGGAGGCGGGGAAGATACGCAGTATTTT | CASSSSRGGGEDTQYF
TRBJ2-7 | 13 | - | - | TRBV5-1 | TGCGCCAGCAGCTTGGCAGGCCTGTACGAGCAGTACTTC | CASSLAGLYEQYF
TRBJ2-7 | 12 | TRBD1 | once | TRBV30 | TGTGCCTGCGGGACAGGGGCCTACGAGCAGTACTTC | CACGTGAYEQYF
TRBJ2-1 | 16 | - | - | TRBV18 | TGTGCCAGCTCCATTCAGGTGGGTTACTCCTACAATGAGCAGTTCTTC | CASSIQVGYSYNEQFF